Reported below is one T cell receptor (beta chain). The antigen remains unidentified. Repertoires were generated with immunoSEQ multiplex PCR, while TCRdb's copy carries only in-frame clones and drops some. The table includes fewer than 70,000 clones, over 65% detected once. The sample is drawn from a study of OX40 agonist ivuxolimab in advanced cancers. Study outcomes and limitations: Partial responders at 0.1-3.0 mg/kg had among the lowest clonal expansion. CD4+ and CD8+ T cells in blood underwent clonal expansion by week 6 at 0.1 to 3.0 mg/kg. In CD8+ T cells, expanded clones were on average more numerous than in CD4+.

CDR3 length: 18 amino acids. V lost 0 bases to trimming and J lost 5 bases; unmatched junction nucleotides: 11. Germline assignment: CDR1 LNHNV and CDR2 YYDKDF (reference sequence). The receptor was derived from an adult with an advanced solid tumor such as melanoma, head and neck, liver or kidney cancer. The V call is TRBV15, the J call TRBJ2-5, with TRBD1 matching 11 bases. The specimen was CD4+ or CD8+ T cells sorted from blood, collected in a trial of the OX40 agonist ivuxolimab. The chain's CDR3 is CATSRDFPWTGGMETQYF. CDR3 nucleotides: TGTGCCACCAGCAGAGATTTTCCCTGGACAGGGGGCATGGAGACCCAGTACTTC.